This T cell receptor (beta chain) was identified during a study of molecular identifiers for immune sequencing clone quantification. Germline CDR1 is SGHVS and CDR2 is FNYEAQ. There are 19 residues in the CDR3. The junction had 12 bases not matched to a gene; V was cut back by 5 bases and J by 1 base. Via MiXCR, TCRdb re-called the PCR reads, giving one row per CDR3 protein. There are more than 450,000 distinct CDR3 sequences in the sample; roughly 26% occur only once, and 0.76% lies in the top ten. In this sample, this clonotype turned up many times. The receptor's source is a human donor in good health. Some libraries in this study had Jurkat cell RNA spiked in. Sequenced input: naive CD8+ T cells from blood, with Jurkat cell RNA spiked in. Subset described: FACS-sorted CD8+CD4-CCR7+CD45RA+ naive T cells. The V and J genes are TRBV7-6 and TRBJ2-3, with 13 positions matching TRBD2. The CDR3 region has the DNA TGTGCCAGCAGCCCCCGGACTAGCGGGGGCCATTCACGCACAGATACGCAGTATTTT. Translated, it gives CASSPRTSGGHSRTDTQYF.